The next 24 T cell receptor beta chains were all read from a single sample in a study of blood T cell repertoires in COVID-19. The table came from immunoSEQ multiplex PCR; TCRdb's copy has only in-frame clones and leaves some out. Of around 300,000 clones listed, about 87% are singletons. The sample was PBMCs or T cells enriched from blood (not recorded which). The receptors come from a man aged 30 to 45 who had recovered from COVID-19.

This clone was recorded only once. This sequence joins TRBV19 and TRBJ2-7, with TRBD1 matching over 7 bases. CDR1 and CDR2 from the germline V gene are LNHDA and SQIVND (reference sequence). This CDR3 is built from 12 residues. V gave up 4 bases and J gave up 6 bases; unmatched junction bases: 3. The DNA for the CDR3 is TGTGCCAGTAGTACCGGGACAGCCGAGCAGTACTTC. It yields the protein CASSTGTAEQYF.

CDR3 DNA sequence: TGTGCCAGCAGCCGGTGGACAGCGAATAGCAATCAGCCCCAGCATTTT. Its translation is CASSRWTANSNQPQHF. The chain couples TRBV5-5 to TRBJ1-5; TRBD1 might be the D (6 bases). The CDR3 contains 16 residues. Germline V CDR1 and CDR2: SGHKS, YYEKEE (reference sequence). V was trimmed by 4 bases and J by 0 bases, leaving 14 bases between them.

The rearrangement uses TRBV28 and TRBJ2-1; TRBD2 aligns across 14 bases. Trimming cost V 5 bases and J 6 bases; bases outside gene matches: 6. The CDR3 contains 16 residues. CDR1 is MDHEN and CDR2 is SYDVKM in the germline V gene. DNA of the CDR3: TGTGCCAGCAGTCCCTGGACTAGCGGGGGGCCCAATGAGCAGTTCTTC. This codes for CASSPWTSGGPNEQFF. Together with reference TRBV28 and TRBJ2-1, the CDR3 gives the full variable domain: DVKVTQSSRYLVKRTGEKVFLECVQDMDHENMFWYRQDPGLGLRLIYFSYDVKMKEKGDIPEGYSVSREKKERFSLILESASTNQTSMYLCASSPWTSGGPNEQFFGPGTRLTVL.

V is TRBV10-3 and J is TRBJ2-1; 9 nucleotides align to TRBD1. This CDR3 has 15 residues. Looked up from germline, CDR1 is ENHRY and CDR2 is SYGVKD. V lost 6 bases and J lost 6; bases outside the gene matches: 9. The CDR3 spells CAIRAGQGNFNEQFF. For the CDR3, the DNA is TGTGCCATCAGAGCTGGACAGGGGAATTTCAATGAGCAGTTCTTC.

The V gene is TRBV7-2, the J gene TRBJ2-7, with TRBD1 matching 10 bases. Germline CDR1 reads SGHTA; CDR2 reads FQGNSA. The CDR3 runs 15 residues. V lost 5 bases and J lost 3; bases outside the gene matches: 7. The CDR3 coding sequence is TGTGCCAGCAGCCGGGACAGGGGTGACTTCTACGAGCAGTACTTC. This translates into CASSRDRGDFYEQYF.

The chain employs TRBV5-6 and TRBJ1-4; TRBD1 matches 9 bases. J was trimmed by 2 bases and V by 4 bases; bases with no gene match: 15. Germline V lookup: CDR1 SGHDT, CDR2 YYEEEE. The length of the CDR3 is 19 residues. CDR3: CASSRIGQGPLGTNEKLFF. For the CDR3, the DNA is TGTGCCAGCAGCCGGATAGGACAGGGGCCTCTGGGGACTAATGAAAAACTGTTTTTT.

This chain joins TRBV6-5 and TRBJ2-1; TRBD1 agrees at 9 bases. This CDR3 spans 16 amino acids. V shed 1 base, J shed 8 bases, and the junction held 9 bases outside the gene matches. The germline V gene has CDR1 MNHEY and CDR2 SVGAGI. CDR3 in DNA: TGTGCCAGCAGTTACTTTACGGGACAGGGTCCTGATGAGCAGTTCTTC. It codes for CASSYFTGQGPDEQFF.

This chain connects TRBV7-8 to TRBJ1-1; D is ambiguous. The CDR3 runs 16 residues. The germline gives CDR1 SGHVS, CDR2 FQNEAQ. V lost 5 bases and J 1 base, leaving 17 bases between the germline ends. Here the CDR3 DNA reads TGTGCCAGCAGCAGCAGTCGGGGATCCTGGAACACTGAAGCTTTCTTT. This codes for CASSSSRGSWNTEAFF.

This chain connects TRBV28 to TRBJ1-1; D uncertain. Germline values: CDR1 MDHEN, CDR2 SYDVKM. This CDR3 is 13 amino acids long. V lost 2 bases to trimming and J lost 3 bases, with 7 bases between them. The CDR3 DNA reads TGTGCCAGCAGTTTACGAGTGGACACTGAAGCTTTCTTT. This codes for CASSLRVDTEAFF.

The CDR3 here is CASSLEPGRGEQYF. As DNA, the CDR3 is TGCGCCAGCAGCTTGGAGCCGGGTCGTGGGGAGCAGTACTTC. The V gene is TRBV5-1, the J gene TRBJ2-7; no firm D call. The CDR3 extends over 14 amino acids. CDR1 is SGHRS and CDR2 is YFSETQ in the germline V gene. With 0 bases removed from V and 7 bases from J, the gap between germline ends came to 14 bases. Full variable domain (rest looked up from reference TRBV5-1 and TRBJ2-7): KAGVTQTPRYLIKTRGQQVTLSCSPISGHRSVSWYQQTPGQGLQFLFEYFSETQRNKGNFPGRFSGRQFSNSRSEMNVSTLELGDSALYLCASSLEPGRGEQYFGPGTRLTVT.

This chain joins TRBV27 and TRBJ2-5; tentatively, D is TRBD2 (5 bases). The V end lost 3 bases, the J end lost 3 bases, and 8 bases lay between the germline ends. Germline CDR1 is MNHEY and CDR2 is SMNVEV (reference sequence). The CDR3 has 13 amino acids. For the CDR3, the DNA is TGTGCCAGCAGTTTTTCCGGGGAAGAGACCCAGTACTTC. It specifies CASSFSGEETQYF.

This clone is a singleton in its sample. This chain joins TRBV7-6 and TRBJ1-4, with no clear D. Germline lookup yields CDR1 SGHVS and CDR2 FNYEAQ. The CDR3 runs 14 residues. The V and J ends lost 5 bases and 5 bases respectively, with 12 bases between them. The CDR3 spells CASSPRGGNEKLFF. CDR3 nucleotides: TGTGCCAGCAGCCCTCGGGGAGGGAATGAAAAACTGTTTTTT.

This chain uses TRBV2 with TRBJ2-7, with a possible D match to TRBD1 (6 bases). Germline lookup yields CDR1 SNHLY and CDR2 FYNNEI. The CDR3 consists of 14 residues. Trimming cost V 6 bases and J 0 bases, with 12 bases left between them. This chain's CDR3 is CASRITGSSYEQYF. In DNA, the CDR3 is TGTGCCAGCAGAATTACAGGGAGCTCCTACGAGCAGTACTTC. Filled out from reference TRBV2 and TRBJ2-7, the complete variable domain reads EPEVTQTPSHQVTQMGQEVILRCVPISNHLYFYWYRQILGQKVEFLVSFYNNEISEKSEIFDDQFSVERPDGSNFTLKIRSTKLEDSAMYFCASRITGSSYEQYFGPGTRLTVT.

This clone was picked up one time. This rearrangement joins TRBV27 to TRBJ2-2; 9 positions agree with TRBD2. V lost 3 bases and J lost 2; bases outside the gene matches: 10. CDR1 and CDR2 from the germline V gene are MNHEY and SMNVEV (reference sequence). The CDR3 length is 18 residues. The CDR3 DNA is TGTGCCAGCAGTTTGGGGACTAGCATATCCTCCAACACCGGGGAGCTGTTTTTT. Translated, it gives CASSLGTSISSNTGELFF.

This clone was picked up a small number of times. V is TRBV28 and J is TRBJ2-7; TRBD1 aligns across 8 bases. Germline-derived CDR1 and CDR2 are MDHEN and SYDVKM. The trim removed 7 bases at V and 6 bases at J, leaving 11 bases unmatched. This CDR3 has 14 residues. CDR3 sequence (DNA): TGTGCCAGCACCACAAGGACAGGGTTCGCCGAGCAGTACTTC. It specifies CASTTRTGFAEQYF.

The chain joins TRBV5-5 to TRBJ2-7; 7 nucleotides align to TRBD1. The CDR3 is 14 residues long. Trimming cost V 1 base and J 1 base; bases outside gene matches: 2. Germline-derived CDR1 and CDR2 are SGHKS and YYEKEE (reference sequence). CDR3 coding DNA: TGTGCCAGCAGCTTGCGGGACAGATCCTACGAGCAGTACTTC. Protein sequence: CASSLRDRSYEQYF.

The chain uses TRBV10-1 and TRBJ2-1; 7 positions match TRBD2. Per the germline V gene, CDR1 is WNHNN and CDR2 is SYGVQD (reference sequence). CDR3 length equals 14 residues. Trimming removed 3 bases from V and 10 bases from J; junction bases left unmatched: 9. The CDR3 here is CASSEWSGAREQFF. Written as DNA, the CDR3 is TGCGCCAGCAGTGAATGGAGCGGGGCGAGGGAGCAGTTCTTC.

CDR3 nucleotide sequence: TGTGCCACCAGCAACTACAGGGGAGAGTCTGGAAAACTGTTTTTT. This encodes CATSNYRGESGKLFF. The chain combines TRBV15 with TRBJ1-4, with TRBD1 matching 7 bases. Germline V gene lookup returns CDR1 LNHNV and CDR2 YYDKDF (reference sequence). The CDR3 covers 15 residues. V dropped 4 bases and J dropped 10; count of bases not matched to a gene: 12. The full variable domain, completed using reference TRBV15 and TRBJ1-4, is DAMVIQNPRYQVTQFGKPVTLSCSQTLNHNVMYWYQQKSSQAPKLLFHYYDKDFNNEADTPDNFQSRRPNTSFCFLDIRSPGLGDTAMYLCATSNYRGESGKLFFGSGTQLSVL.

This rearrangement joins TRBV7-6 to TRBJ1-4; TRBD1 might be the D (5 bases). This CDR3 spans 14 amino acids. CDR1 and CDR2 from the germline V gene are SGHVS and FNYEAQ. Trimming stripped 2 bases from V and 5 bases from J, with 9 bases between. The DNA for the CDR3 is TGTGCCAGCAGCTTAATCGCAGGGAATGAAAAACTGTTTTTT. It translates to CASSLIAGNEKLFF.

The chain combines TRBV4-2 with TRBJ1-3; D gene uncertain. V lost 0 bases, J lost 4 bases, and 10 bases lay in between. Germline lookup yields CDR1 LGHNA and CDR2 YNFKEQ. The CDR3 is 15 amino acids. CDR3 amino acids: CASSQDNTPGNTIYF. The CDR3 bases are TGTGCCAGCAGCCAAGATAACACACCCGGAAACACCATATATTTT.

V and J are TRBV5-1 and TRBJ2-2; the D gene is possibly TRBD2 (6 bases). V was clipped by 4 bases and J by 6 bases, with 13 bases between them. The length of the CDR3 is 14 residues. The germline V gene encodes CDR1 SGHRS and CDR2 YFSETQ. The CDR3: CASSGGGVPGELFF. CDR3 sequence (DNA): TGCGCCAGCAGCGGTGGCGGGGTGCCCGGGGAGCTGTTTTTT.

The genes are TRBV19 and TRBJ1-3; D remains unclear. V lost 3 bases and J 0 bases, leaving 9 bases between the germline ends. The CDR3 contains 15 residues. Germline CDR1 LNHDA, CDR2 SQIVND (reference sequence). CDR3 sequence reads: CASSMTGSSGNTIYF. CDR3 bases: TGTGCCAGTAGTATGACGGGGAGCTCTGGAAACACCATATATTTT.

The V call is TRBV5-4, the J call TRBJ2-3, with 11 bases lining up with TRBD2. CDR1 is SGHNT and CDR2 is YYREEE in the germline V gene (reference sequence). V was pared by 3 bases and J by 2 bases, with 8 bases of the junction left unmatched. CDR3 length: 17 amino acids. CDR3 loop: CASSSSLLAGDTDTQYF. The CDR3 bases are TGTGCCAGCAGCTCTTCTCTACTAGCGGGGGACACAGATACGCAGTATTTT.

The genes are TRBV13 and TRBJ1-1; D is undetermined. Germline V lookup: CDR1 PRHDT, CDR2 FYEKMQ (reference sequence). V gave up 2 bases and J gave up 7 bases, with 8 bases separating them. The CDR3 is 12 amino acids. DNA for the CDR3: TGTGCCAGCAGCTTAACTAAACATGAAGCTTTCTTT. Its protein product is CASSLTKHEAFF.